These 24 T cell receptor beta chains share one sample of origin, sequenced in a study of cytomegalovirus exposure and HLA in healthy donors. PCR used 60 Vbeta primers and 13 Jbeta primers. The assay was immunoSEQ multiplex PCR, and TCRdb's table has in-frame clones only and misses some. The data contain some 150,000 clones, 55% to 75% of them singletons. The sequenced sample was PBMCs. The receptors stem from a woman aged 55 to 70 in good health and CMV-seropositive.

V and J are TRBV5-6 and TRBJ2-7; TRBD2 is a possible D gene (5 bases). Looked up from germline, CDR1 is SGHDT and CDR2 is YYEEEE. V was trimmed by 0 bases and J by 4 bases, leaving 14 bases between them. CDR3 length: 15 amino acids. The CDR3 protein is CASSLESSFAYEQYF. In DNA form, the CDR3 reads TGTGCCAGCAGCTTGGAGTCTAGCTTTGCTTACGAGCAGTACTTC.

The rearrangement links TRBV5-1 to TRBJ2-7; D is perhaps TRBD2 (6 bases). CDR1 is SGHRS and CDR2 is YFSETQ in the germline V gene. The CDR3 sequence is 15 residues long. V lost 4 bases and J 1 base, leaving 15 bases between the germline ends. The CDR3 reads CASSHSGTASYEQYF. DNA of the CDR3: TGCGCCAGCAGCCACTCCGGGACTGCGTCCTACGAGCAGTACTTC.

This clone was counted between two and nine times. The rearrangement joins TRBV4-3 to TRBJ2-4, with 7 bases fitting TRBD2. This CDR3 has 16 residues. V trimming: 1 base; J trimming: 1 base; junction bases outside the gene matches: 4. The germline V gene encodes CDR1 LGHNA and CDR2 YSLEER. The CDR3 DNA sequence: TGCGCCAGCAGCCAAGGACTAGCTACCGCCAAAAACATTCAGTACTTC. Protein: CASSQGLATAKNIQYF.

CDR3 loop: CASSEEGGYTF. The CDR3, as DNA: TGTGCCAGCAGTGAGGAGGGAGGCTACACCTTC. The V call is TRBV6-1, the J call TRBJ1-2; D gene ambiguous. CDR1 and CDR2 (germline): MNHNS, SASEGT. This CDR3 spans 11 amino acids. V was pared by 3 bases and J by 8 bases, with 7 bases between.

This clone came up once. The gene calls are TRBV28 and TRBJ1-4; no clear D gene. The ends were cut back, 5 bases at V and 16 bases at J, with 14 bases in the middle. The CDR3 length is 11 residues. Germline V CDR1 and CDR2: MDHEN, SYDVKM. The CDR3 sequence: CASSPRYSWFF. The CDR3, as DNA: TGTGCCAGCAGTCCAAGATACAGTTGGTTTTTT.

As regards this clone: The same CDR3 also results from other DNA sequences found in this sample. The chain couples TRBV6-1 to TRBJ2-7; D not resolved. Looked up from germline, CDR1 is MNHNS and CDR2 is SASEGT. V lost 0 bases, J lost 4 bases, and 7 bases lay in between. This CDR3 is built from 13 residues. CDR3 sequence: CASSEAWAYEQYF. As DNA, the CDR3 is TGTGCCAGCAGTGAAGCCTGGGCGTACGAGCAGTACTTC.

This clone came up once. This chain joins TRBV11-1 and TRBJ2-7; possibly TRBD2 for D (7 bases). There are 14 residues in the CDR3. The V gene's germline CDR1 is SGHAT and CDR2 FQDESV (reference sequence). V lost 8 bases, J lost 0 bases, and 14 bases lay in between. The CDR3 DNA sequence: TGTGCCAGCCGCCCGGGGGGCAGCTCCTACGAGCAGTACTTC. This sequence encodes CASRPGGSSYEQYF.

The CDR3 coding sequence is TGTGCCAGCAGTGGACAGGGATCCCTAGCCAAAAACATTCAGTACTTC. It yields the protein CASSGQGSLAKNIQYF. The rearrangement uses TRBV28 and TRBJ2-4; 8 positions match TRBD1. This CDR3 has 16 amino acids. Germline trimming cut 5 bases from V and 0 bases from J; bases unmatched to any gene: 6. Germline lookup yields CDR1 MDHEN and CDR2 SYDVKM.

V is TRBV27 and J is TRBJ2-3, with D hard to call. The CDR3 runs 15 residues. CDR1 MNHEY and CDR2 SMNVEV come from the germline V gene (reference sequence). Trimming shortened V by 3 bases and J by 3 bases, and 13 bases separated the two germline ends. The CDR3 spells CASSLSHRQTDTQYF. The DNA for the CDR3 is TGTGCCAGCAGTTTGAGTCACAGACAAACAGATACGCAGTATTTT.

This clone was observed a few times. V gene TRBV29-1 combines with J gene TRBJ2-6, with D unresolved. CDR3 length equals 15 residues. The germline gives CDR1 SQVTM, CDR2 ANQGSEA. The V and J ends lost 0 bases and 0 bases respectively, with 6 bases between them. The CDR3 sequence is CSVEDQNSGANVLTF. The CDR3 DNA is TGCAGCGTTGAAGATCAGAACTCTGGGGCCAACGTCCTGACTTTC.

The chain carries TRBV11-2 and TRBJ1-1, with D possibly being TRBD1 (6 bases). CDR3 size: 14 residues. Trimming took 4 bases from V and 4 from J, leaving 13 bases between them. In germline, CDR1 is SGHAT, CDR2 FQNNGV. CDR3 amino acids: CASSSTGGFTEAFF. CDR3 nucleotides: TGTGCCAGCAGCTCGACTGGGGGCTTCACTGAAGCTTTCTTT.

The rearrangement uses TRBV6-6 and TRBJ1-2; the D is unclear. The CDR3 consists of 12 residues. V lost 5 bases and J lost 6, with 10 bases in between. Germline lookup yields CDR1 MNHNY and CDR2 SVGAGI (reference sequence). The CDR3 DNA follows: TGTGCCAGCAGTGGGAGTTTTAATGGCTACACCTTC. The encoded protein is CASSGSFNGYTF.

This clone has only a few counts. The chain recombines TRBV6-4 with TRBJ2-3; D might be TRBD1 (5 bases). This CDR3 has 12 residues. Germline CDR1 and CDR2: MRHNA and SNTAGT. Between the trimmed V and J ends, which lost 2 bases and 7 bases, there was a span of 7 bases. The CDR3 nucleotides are TGTGCCAGCAGTGACCAGGGTAATACGCAGTATTTT. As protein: CASSDQGNTQYF.

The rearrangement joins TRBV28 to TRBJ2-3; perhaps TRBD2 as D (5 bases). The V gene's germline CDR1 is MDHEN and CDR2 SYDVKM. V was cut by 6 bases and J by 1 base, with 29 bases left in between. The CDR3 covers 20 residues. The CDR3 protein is CASRYPTPASLVSGTDTQYF. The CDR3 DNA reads TGTGCCAGCAGATATCCAACCCCGGCTAGCTTGGTAAGTGGCACAGATACGCAGTATTTT. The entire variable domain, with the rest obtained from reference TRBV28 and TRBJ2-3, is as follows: DVKVTQSSRYLVKRTGEKVFLECVQDMDHENMFWYRQDPGLGLRLIYFSYDVKMKEKGDIPEGYSVSREKKERFSLILESASTNQTSMYLCASRYPTPASLVSGTDTQYFGPGTRLTVL.

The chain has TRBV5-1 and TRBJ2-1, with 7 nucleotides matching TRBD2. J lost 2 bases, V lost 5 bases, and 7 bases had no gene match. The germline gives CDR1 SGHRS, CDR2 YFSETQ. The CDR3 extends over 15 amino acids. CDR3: CASRGGGAAYNEQFF. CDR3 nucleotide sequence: TGCGCCAGCAGGGGGGGAGGGGCAGCCTACAATGAGCAGTTCTTC.

The CDR3 nucleotides read TGTGCCAGCAGCGCCCCAGAACTAGCGGGTATGATGGAGAGGGAGCAGTACTTC. As protein: CASSAPELAGMMEREQYF. J is TRBJ2-7 and V is TRBV5-4; 9 nucleotides match TRBD2. The CDR3 is 18 residues long. Losses at the gene ends were 4 bases for V and 7 bases for J; bases not matched to a gene: 21. CDR1 SGHNT and CDR2 YYREEE come from the germline V gene (reference sequence).

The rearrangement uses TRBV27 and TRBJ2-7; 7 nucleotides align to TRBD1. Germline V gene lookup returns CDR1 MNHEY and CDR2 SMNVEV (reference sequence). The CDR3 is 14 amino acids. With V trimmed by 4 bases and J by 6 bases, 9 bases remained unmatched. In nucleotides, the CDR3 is TGTGCCAGCAGTTCCCGGACAGGTAACCCCGAGCAGTACTTC. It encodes CASSSRTGNPEQYF.

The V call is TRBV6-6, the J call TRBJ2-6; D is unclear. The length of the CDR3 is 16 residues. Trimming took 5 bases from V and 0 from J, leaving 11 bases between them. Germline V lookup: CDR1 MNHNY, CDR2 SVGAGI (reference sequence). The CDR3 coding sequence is TGTGCCAGCAGTACGTCACAGACCTCTGGGGCCAACGTCCTGACTTTC. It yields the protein CASSTSQTSGANVLTF.

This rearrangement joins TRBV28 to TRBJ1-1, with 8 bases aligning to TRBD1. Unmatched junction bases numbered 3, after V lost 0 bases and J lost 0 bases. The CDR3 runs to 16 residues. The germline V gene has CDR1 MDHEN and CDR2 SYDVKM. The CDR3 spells CASSLWGDRMNTEAFF. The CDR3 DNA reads TGTGCCAGCAGTTTATGGGGGGACAGGATGAACACTGAAGCTTTCTTT.

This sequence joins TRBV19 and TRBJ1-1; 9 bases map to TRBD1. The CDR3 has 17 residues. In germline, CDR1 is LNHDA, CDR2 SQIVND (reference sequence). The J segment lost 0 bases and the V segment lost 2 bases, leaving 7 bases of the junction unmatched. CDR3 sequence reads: CASSIRRGQGLNTEAFF. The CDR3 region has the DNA TGTGCCAGTAGTATAAGACGAGGACAGGGGCTGAACACTGAAGCTTTCTTT.

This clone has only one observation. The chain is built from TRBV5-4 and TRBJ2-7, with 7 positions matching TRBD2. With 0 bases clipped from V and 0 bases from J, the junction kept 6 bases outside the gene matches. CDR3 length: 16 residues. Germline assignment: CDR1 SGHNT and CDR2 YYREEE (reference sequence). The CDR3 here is CASSLGASGVSYEQYF. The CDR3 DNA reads TGTGCCAGCAGCTTGGGAGCTAGCGGAGTCTCCTACGAGCAGTACTTC.

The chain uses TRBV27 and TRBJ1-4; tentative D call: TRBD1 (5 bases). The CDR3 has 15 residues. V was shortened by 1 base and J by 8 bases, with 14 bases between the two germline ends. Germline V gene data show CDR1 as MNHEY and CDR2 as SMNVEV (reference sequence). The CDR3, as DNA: TGTGCCAGCAGTTTATTCTTCAGGGTCCGGGAAAAACTGTTTTTT. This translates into CASSLFFRVREKLFF.

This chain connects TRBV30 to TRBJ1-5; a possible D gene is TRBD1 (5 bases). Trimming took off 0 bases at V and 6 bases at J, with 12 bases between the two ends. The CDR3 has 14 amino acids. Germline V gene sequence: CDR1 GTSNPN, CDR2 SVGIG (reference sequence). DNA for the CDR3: TGTGCCTGGAGTGTGTTGCAGGGTGGTCAGCCCCAGCATTTT. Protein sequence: CAWSVLQGGQPQHF.

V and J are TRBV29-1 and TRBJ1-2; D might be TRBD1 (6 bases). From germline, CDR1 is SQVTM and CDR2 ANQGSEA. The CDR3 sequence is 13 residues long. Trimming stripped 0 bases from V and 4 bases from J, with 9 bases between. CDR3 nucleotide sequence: TGCAGCGTTGAAGATGGGGGGGCCTATGGCTACACCTTC. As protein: CSVEDGGAYGYTF.